This T cell receptor beta chain was captured by sequencing in a study of radiation and T cells in renal cell carcinoma. As for time point: blood 4 weeks post-SBRT, at nephrectomy. Treatment in this sample: 15 Gy SBRT to primary tumor, nephrectomy 4 weeks later. After SBRT, blood was collected at 2 and 4 weeks, plus baseline. The CDR3 covers 15 residues. The germline V gene encodes CDR1 SQVTM and CDR2 ANQGSEA. Trimming stripped 7 bases from V and 2 bases from J, with 21 bases between. Some clones are missing from TCRdb's copy, which holds only in-frame ones; the method was immunoSEQ multiplex PCR. The sample carries roughly 64,000 clones, about 80% recorded once.

The sequence was collected from a man aged 60 to 69 with renal cell carcinoma. The sample here was blood, taken from a patient whose treatment included radiotherapy and nephrectomy. J is TRBJ2-7 and V is TRBV29-1; D may correspond to TRBD1 or TRBD2 (5 bases each). The CDR3: CSARLVRGSTYEQYF. The CDR3 nucleotides read TGCAGCGCCAGGTTAGTGAGGGGCTCCACCTACGAGCAGTACTTC.